This T cell receptor beta chain is from a study of PD-1 blockade in classical Hodgkin lymphoma. All the patients suffered relapse after autologous stem cell transplantation, and brentuximab vedotin exposure differed. Repertoires were generated with immunoSEQ multiplex PCR, while TCRdb's copy carries only in-frame clones and drops some. This sample has fewer than 25,000 clones, with 80% to 90% found just once. This clonotype was sampled from a human donor with classical Hodgkin lymphoma. The specimen comprised peripheral blood mononuclear cells (PBMCs), sampled before the second cycle of nivolumab.

The CDR3 DNA reads TGTGCCAGCAGCTTAGTTCTCGCTGTCGGCCTCAGCTTCGCCGGGGAGCTGTTTTTT. It specifies CASSLVLAVGLSFAGELFF. The V gene is TRBV7-2, the J gene TRBJ2-2; D unclear. The CDR3 runs to 19 residues. Trimming removed 1 base from V and 6 bases from J, with 24 bases in between. Germline V gives CDR1 SGHTA, CDR2 FQGNSA. The full variable domain, in which reference TRBV7-2 and TRBJ2-2 provide the parts outside the CDR3, is GAGVSQSPSNKVTEKGKDVELRCDPISGHTALYWYRQSLGQGLEFLIYFQGNSAPDKSGLPSDRFSAERTGGSVSTLTIQRTQQEDSAVYLCASSLVLAVGLSFAGELFFGEGSRLTVL.